This note documents a single TCR beta chain sequence. Its specificity is unknown. The data are from a study of post-analysis software for immune sequencing data. Across the study: Courses of disease covered relapsing-remitting, secondary progressive and progressive-relapsing multiple sclerosis. Findings of the study overall: Controls significantly exceeded multiple sclerosis patients in normalized Chao1 diversity. Five or six TRBV segments appeared more often in patients than in controls, and TRBV5-6, TRBV5-1 and TRBV20-1 were among these. Clustering by F measure revealed strong co-clustering among samples prepared together in one batch.

The CDR3 extends over 15 amino acids. With 7 bases clipped from V and 10 bases from J, the junction kept 9 bases outside the gene matches. TCR beta libraries were prepared from cDNA with unique molecular identifiers. Starting from about 0.98 to 11 million T cells, the study yielded roughly 0.5 million cDNA molecules. TCRdb processed the PCR reads anew with MiXCR; each CDR3 protein has one entry. The table shows approximately 690,000 distinct CDR3 sequences, with 55% to 60% occurring only once. J is TRBJ2-1 and V is TRBV12-3 or TRBV12-4, with 14 bases lining up with TRBD2. Sequencing was performed on blood. The TCR was taken from a girl aged 2 to 9 with multiple sclerosis. As DNA, the CDR3 is TGTGCCAGCAATTTCGGGACTAGCGGGAGAAGCGAGCAGTTCTTC. Protein: CASNFGTSGRSEQFF.